Each of the 7 T cell receptor beta chains below was sequenced from the same sample in a study of post-analysis software for immune sequencing data. Their recognized antigens are unknown. Overall study findings and caveats: Controls showed lower frequencies than patients for 5 or 6 TRBV segments, and TRBV5-6, TRBV5-1 and TRBV20-1 were among these.

cDNA libraries of TCR beta carried unique molecular identifiers. TCRdb reanalysed the PCR reads using MiXCR and keeps one entry per CDR3 protein. The table has roughly 600,000 distinct CDR3 sequences, 44% seen once. Sequences were obtained from blood. All receptors derive from a girl between 5 and 17 years old with multiple sclerosis.

This clonotype was counted only a few times. The rearrangement links TRBV11-2 to TRBJ1-2, with D possibly being TRBD1 (6 bases). Germline CDR1 and CDR2: SGHAT and FQNNGV. The length of the CDR3 is 14 residues. V lost 2 bases to trimming and J lost 6 bases, with 13 bases between them. The CDR3 coding sequence is TGTGCCAGCAGCTTACTACGGGGGCTTGATGGCTACACCTTC. Protein product: CASSLLRGLDGYTF.

The chain joins TRBV20-1 to TRBJ2-7; tentatively, D is TRBD2 (6 bases). This CDR3 region has 13 residues. V lost 3 bases to trimming and J lost 2 bases, with 11 bases between them. Germline V gene data show CDR1 as DFQATT and CDR2 as SNEGSKA (reference sequence). CDR3 in DNA: TGCAGTGCTAGGGAGGGAGGTACCTACGAGCAGTACTTC. Translating it yields CSAREGGTYEQYF.

CDR3 in amino acids: CASSGRTARQDTQYF. The CDR3 DNA is TGTGCCAGCAGCGGTCGGACAGCCCGGCAGGATACGCAGTATTTT. The chain uses TRBV9 and TRBJ2-3; maybe TRBD1 (6 bases). Germline CDR1 is SGDLS and CDR2 is YYNGEE. The V and J ends lost 3 bases and 6 bases respectively, with 17 bases between them. This CDR3 has 15 amino acids.

The chain links TRBV25-1 to TRBJ2-1, with TRBD1 as a possible D gene (7 bases). This CDR3 is built from 17 residues. V was cut by 8 bases and J by 4 bases, with 24 bases left in between. Germline CDR1 and CDR2: MGHDK and SYGVNS. The CDR3 nucleotides read TGTGCCAGCGGATTCCTCTCGGAGGGGGCAGGGTACAATGAGCAGTTCTTC. Translated, it gives CASGFLSEGAGYNEQFF.

The rearrangement joins TRBV28 to TRBJ2-3; 14 bases fit TRBD2. This CDR3 spans 17 amino acids. Germline loops: CDR1 MDHEN, CDR2 SYDVKM. The trim removed 4 bases at V and 3 bases at J, leaving 6 bases unmatched. The CDR3 nucleotides read TGTGCCAGCAGTTCCGGGGGACTAGCGGGAGAAACAGATACGCAGTATTTT. It translates to CASSSGGLAGETDTQYF.

This clonotype was seen only a few times. J is TRBJ2-5 and V is TRBV5-1; D might be TRBD1 (6 bases). Germline V gene data show CDR1 as SGHRS and CDR2 as YFSETQ. This CDR3 region has 13 residues. Trimming cost V 4 bases and J 4 bases, with 11 bases left between them. CDR3 nucleotide sequence: TGCGCCAGCAGCACAGGGAGTGGAGAGACCCAGTACTTC. Residues: CASSTGSGETQYF.

This clonotype has only a few counts. The chain employs TRBV12-3 or TRBV12-4 and TRBJ1-2; no firm D call. There are 14 residues in the CDR3. Trimming left V 6 bases short and J 8 bases short, with 19 bases between. The CDR3, as DNA: TGTGCCAGCAGACACCAACGCCCACCAGAGGGCTACACCTTC. Amino acid sequence: CASRHQRPPEGYTF.